The next 30 T cell receptor beta chains were all read from a single sample in a study of cytomegalovirus exposure and HLA in healthy donors. Clones were read by immunoSEQ multiplex PCR, and TCRdb kept only the in-frame ones, dropping some. The table lists about 140,000 clones, 80% to 90% of them singletons. Material for sequencing was PBMCs. These receptors were taken from a woman younger than 35 in good health and CMV-seropositive.

The chain couples TRBV7-9 to TRBJ1-1; perhaps TRBD1 as D (6 bases). This CDR3 has 13 amino acids. The V end lost 1 base, the J end lost 12 bases, and 15 bases lay between the germline ends. CDR1 is SEHNR and CDR2 is FQNEAQ in the germline V gene (reference sequence). The CDR3 region has the DNA TGTGCCAGCAGCTTAGAAGGGGGAGTAGAAACTTTCTTT. Residues: CASSLEGGVETFF.

J is TRBJ2-2 and V is TRBV29-1; TRBD1 aligns across 8 bases. CDR3 length equals 13 residues. Germline-derived CDR1 and CDR2 are SQVTM and ANQGSEA. V gave up 3 bases and J gave up 4 bases; unmatched junction bases: 1. CDR3 amino acids: CSVDRGLTGELFF. CDR3 bases: TGCAGCGTTGACAGGGGGCTCACCGGGGAGCTGTTTTTT.

The rearrangement uses TRBV18 and TRBJ2-7; 12 nucleotides agree with TRBD1. CDR3 length: 15 amino acids. Trimming at V came to 5 bases and at J to 5 bases, leaving 7 bases not matched to a gene. The germline CDR1 and CDR2 sequences are KGHSH and LQKENI. This CDR3 is CASSAGDRGHNEQYF. In DNA, the CDR3 is TGTGCCAGCTCAGCGGGGGACAGGGGGCATAACGAGCAGTACTTC.

The genes are TRBV5-1 and TRBJ2-1; 10 positions agree with TRBD2. CDR1 SGHRS and CDR2 YFSETQ come from the germline V gene. This CDR3 has 17 residues. The V gene end was trimmed by 1 base and the J gene end by 5 bases; junction bases not matched to a gene: 9. The CDR3 nucleotides read TGCGCCAGCAGCTTGTCCCCAGCGGGGGGGATGAACAATGAGCAGTTCTTC. It yields the protein CASSLSPAGGMNNEQFF.

This chain links TRBV6-1 with TRBJ1-2; D is possibly TRBD1 (6 bases). CDR1 is MNHNS and CDR2 is SASEGT in the germline V gene. V lost 2 bases and J 6 bases, leaving 16 bases between the germline ends. The CDR3 runs to 15 residues. CDR3 region: CASSETTGIGHGYTF. The DNA of the CDR3 is TGTGCCAGCAGTGAAACAACAGGGATCGGCCATGGCTACACCTTC.

The chain joins TRBV9 to TRBJ1-2; the D gene is possibly TRBD1 (6 bases). V shed 0 bases and J shed 4 bases, with 10 bases lying between them. CDR1 and CDR2 (germline): SGDLS, YYNGEE. There are 14 residues in the CDR3. CDR3 sequence (DNA): TGTGCCAGCAGCGTAGGTCAGGGGAGCTATGGCTACACCTTC. Translation: CASSVGQGSYGYTF.

V is TRBV27 and J is TRBJ1-5; 9 positions agree with TRBD1. J was trimmed by 4 bases and V by 4 bases; bases with no gene match: 2. CDR1 is MNHEY, CDR2 SMNVEV, per germline (reference sequence). This CDR3 region has 14 residues. The CDR3 nucleotides read TGTGCCAGCAGTTACGGGACAGGGAATCAGCCCCAGCATTTT. Its protein is CASSYGTGNQPQHF.

The V call is TRBV28, the J call TRBJ1-4, with D hard to call. The CDR3 has 13 residues. The V end lost 2 bases, the J end lost 8 bases, and 9 bases lay between the germline ends. Germline lookup yields CDR1 MDHEN and CDR2 SYDVKM. The CDR3 spells CASSLRRVEKLFF. CDR3 in DNA: TGTGCCAGCAGTTTACGACGGGTGGAAAAACTGTTTTTT.

Remarks on this clone: Other DNA sequences in this sample translate to the same CDR3. The J gene is TRBJ1-2, the V gene TRBV18; the match to TRBD1 covers 10 bases. V shed 6 bases and J 2 bases; nucleotides not matched to a gene: 3. This CDR3 comprises 14 residues. CDR1 and CDR2 (germline): KGHSH, LQKENI. CDR3 loop: CASSPGQGNYGYTF. DNA of the CDR3: TGTGCCAGCTCGCCGGGACAGGGGAACTATGGCTACACCTTC.

The chain recombines TRBV11-2 with TRBJ2-2; D perhaps matches TRBD1 (5 bases). The V and J ends lost 5 bases and 8 bases respectively, with 9 bases between them. Per germline, CDR1 SGHAT and CDR2 FQNNGV. The CDR3 has 12 amino acids. The CDR3 region has the DNA TGTGCCAGCAGCGGGCAGGGTGGGGAGCTGTTTTTT. Its protein product is CASSGQGGELFF.

V gene TRBV5-5 combines with J gene TRBJ2-5, with D tentatively TRBD1 (5 bases). The CDR3 loop spans 15 amino acids. Germline-derived CDR1 and CDR2 are SGHKS and YYEKEE (reference sequence). V lost 0 bases and J lost 2, with 11 bases in between. The CDR3 spells CASSLAAGKQETQYF. In DNA, the CDR3 is TGTGCCAGCAGCTTGGCGGCAGGGAAGCAAGAGACCCAGTACTTC.

The V and J genes are TRBV9 and TRBJ1-2; 10 nucleotides match TRBD1. Germline values: CDR1 SGDLS, CDR2 YYNGEE. The CDR3 runs to 19 residues. After removal of 3 bases from V and 6 bases from J, the junction contained 20 bases not matched to a gene. CDR3 sequence reads: CASSANLRQGADRRHGYTF. CDR3 in DNA: TGTGCCAGCAGCGCTAACCTACGACAGGGGGCCGACCGGCGACATGGCTACACCTTC.

The genes are TRBV10-2 and TRBJ2-7, with a tentative D call TRBD1 (5 bases). V dropped 7 bases and J dropped 4 bases, with 5 bases sitting between them. From germline, CDR1 is WSHSY and CDR2 SAAADI. The CDR3 covers 10 residues. The CDR3 DNA sequence: TGCGCCAGCAAGGGGTACGAGCAGTACTTC. It specifies CASKGYEQYF.

The chain couples TRBV27 to TRBJ2-1; D might be TRBD1 (6 bases). This CDR3 region has 15 residues. Trimming took 2 bases from V and 4 from J, leaving 12 bases between them. CDR1 is MNHEY, CDR2 SMNVEV, per germline (reference sequence). In nucleotides, the CDR3 is TGTGCCAGCAGTTTAAGACGGGACACTTACAATGAGCAGTTCTTC. This codes for CASSLRRDTYNEQFF.

The chain is built from TRBV30 and TRBJ1-1; TRBD1 agrees at 10 bases. The germline CDR1 and CDR2 sequences are GTSNPN and SVGIG (reference sequence). The CDR3 extends over 16 amino acids. The J segment lost 0 bases and the V segment lost 4 bases, leaving 8 bases of the junction unmatched. The CDR3 spells CAWTRQGAVMNTEAFF. The CDR3 region has the DNA TGTGCCTGGACCCGACAGGGGGCAGTTATGAACACTGAAGCTTTCTTT.

This chain joins TRBV19 and TRBJ1-5, with 9 bases aligning to TRBD1. Germline values: CDR1 LNHDA, CDR2 SQIVND (reference sequence). V shed 5 bases and J 3 bases; nucleotides not matched to a gene: 5. There are 15 residues in the CDR3. The CDR3 loop reads CASSPGQGYNQPQHF. CDR3 DNA: TGTGCCAGTAGTCCCGGACAGGGGTACAATCAGCCCCAGCATTTT.

The chain carries TRBV7-2 and TRBJ2-1, with 14 bases fitting TRBD2. V lost 3 bases, J lost 8 bases, and 15 bases stayed unmatched. Germline values: CDR1 SGHTA, CDR2 FQGNSA. The CDR3 is 19 amino acids. The CDR3 coding sequence is TGTGCCAGCAGCTTTACTTTTCCGGGACTAGCGGGAGTTCCCGATGAGCAGTTCTTC. This sequence encodes CASSFTFPGLAGVPDEQFF.

The chain recombines TRBV9 with TRBJ1-4, with TRBD1 identical over 8 bases. The J segment lost 8 bases and the V segment lost 0 bases, leaving 6 bases of the junction unmatched. This CDR3 comprises 15 residues. Germline values: CDR1 SGDLS, CDR2 YYNGEE. The chain's CDR3 is CASSVGGNRGEKLFF. CDR3 nucleotide sequence: TGTGCCAGCAGCGTAGGTGGGAACAGGGGGGAAAAACTGTTTTTT.

The rearrangement links TRBV7-3 to TRBJ2-3; D uncertain. Germline CDR1 and CDR2: SGHTA and FQGTGA. CDR3 size: 12 residues. V gave up 5 bases and J gave up 6 bases, with 9 bases separating them. The CDR3 DNA reads TGTGCCAGCAGCGCCAACGGTGATACGCAGTATTTT. Its translation: CASSANGDTQYF. Full variable domain (rest looked up from reference TRBV7-3 and TRBJ2-3): GAGVSQTPSNKVTEKGKYVELRCDPISGHTALYWYRQSLGQGPEFLIYFQGTGAADDSGLPNDRFFAVRPEGSVSTLKIQRTERGDSAVYLCASSANGDTQYFGPGTRLTVL.

The chain carries TRBV7-9 and TRBJ1-4, with D maybe TRBD1 (5 bases). The CDR3 is 15 amino acids. The germline CDR1 and CDR2 sequences are SEHNR and FQNEAQ (reference sequence). V was pared by 5 bases and J by 1 base, with 11 bases between. The CDR3 loop reads CASSQEDRTNEKLFF. As DNA, the CDR3 is TGTGCCAGCAGCCAAGAAGACAGAACTAATGAAAAACTGTTTTTT.

The gene calls are TRBV4-1 and TRBJ2-3; 12 nucleotides align to TRBD2. The V segment lost 1 base and the J segment 7 bases; nucleotides outside the gene matches: 9. The CDR3 length is 17 residues. Germline V gene lookup returns CDR1 MGHRA and CDR2 YSYEKL. The CDR3 here is CASSQASSGRALNTQYF. The CDR3 DNA follows: TGCGCCAGCAGCCAAGCTTCTAGCGGGAGGGCCCTCAATACGCAGTATTTT.

There are a few counts of this clone. The rearrangement uses TRBV7-9 and TRBJ2-2; possible D gene TRBD2, 5 bases. The CDR3 covers 18 residues. CDR1 SEHNR and CDR2 FQNEAQ come from the germline V gene (reference sequence). Trimming cost V 1 base and J 4 bases, with 19 bases left between them. CDR3 protein: CASSLEAGLSRSTGELFF. CDR3 bases: TGTGCCAGCAGCTTAGAGGCGGGTCTGTCGCGAAGCACCGGGGAGCTGTTTTTT.

The CDR3 loop is CASSLGGLSETQHF. The CDR3, as DNA: TGTGCCAGCAGCTTAGGAGGGTTGTCAGAGACCCAGCATTTT. The chain employs TRBV7-2 and TRBJ1-5; D not certain. This CDR3 spans 14 amino acids. V gave up 1 base and J gave up 11 bases, with 15 bases separating them. From germline, CDR1 is SGHTA and CDR2 FQGNSA. The complete variable domain, with remaining parts taken from reference TRBV7-2 and TRBJ1-5, reads GAGVSQSPSNKVTEKGKDVELRCDPISGHTALYWYRQSLGQGLEFLIYFQGNSAPDKSGLPSDRFSAERTGGSVSTLTIQRTQQEDSAVYLCASSLGGLSETQHFGDGTRLSIL.

In this sample, this clone turned up once. This chain connects TRBV27 to TRBJ2-2, with D tentatively TRBD1 (5 bases). The V gene's germline CDR1 is MNHEY and CDR2 SMNVEV (reference sequence). Trimming took 1 base from V and 6 from J, leaving 18 bases between them. The CDR3 extends over 17 amino acids. DNA of the CDR3: TGTGCCAGCAGTTTATGGTCAGGGCGGATTATGGCCGGGGAGCTGTTTTTT. Translated, it gives CASSLWSGRIMAGELFF.

This clone was recorded once. This chain uses TRBV5-6 with TRBJ1-5; the D is unclear. Germline-derived CDR1 and CDR2 are SGHDT and YYEEEE. The CDR3 consists of 15 residues. The ends were cut back, 0 bases at V and 1 base at J, with 8 bases in the middle. The CDR3 here is CASSLGWASNQPQHF. The CDR3 nucleotides read TGTGCCAGCAGCTTGGGTTGGGCGAGCAATCAGCCCCAGCATTTT.

The chain couples TRBV28 to TRBJ2-2; possibly TRBD2 for D (5 bases). Germline CDR1 and CDR2: MDHEN and SYDVKM. This CDR3 has 13 amino acids. With 6 bases removed from V and 5 bases from J, the gap between germline ends came to 10 bases. The CDR3 sequence: CASRLTGTGELFF. DNA of the CDR3: TGTGCCAGCAGGCTAACGGGGACCGGGGAGCTGTTTTTT.

The chain is built from TRBV19 and TRBJ1-1; TRBD1 agrees at 8 bases. Unmatched junction bases numbered 6, after V lost 5 bases and J lost 7 bases. The CDR3 has 13 residues. The germline CDR1 and CDR2 sequences are LNHDA and SQIVND (reference sequence). CDR3 coding DNA: TGTGCCAGTAGTGCGGACAGGGTTGATGAAGCTTTCTTT. It yields the protein CASSADRVDEAFF.

The rearrangement links TRBV9 to TRBJ2-7; D unresolved. This CDR3 is built from 15 residues. Germline CDR1 reads SGDLS; CDR2 reads YYNGEE. Trimming shortened V by 0 bases and J by 2 bases, and 12 bases separated the two germline ends. The CDR3 loop reads CASSVGGSQTYEQYF. The CDR3 DNA reads TGTGCCAGCAGCGTAGGCGGCTCCCAAACCTACGAGCAGTACTTC.

This clone has only a few counts. The CDR3 nucleotides are TGTGCCAGCAGCCTGACAGACAATGGCTACACCTTC. Encoded protein: CASSLTDNGYTF. The J gene is TRBJ1-2, the V gene TRBV5-6; TRBD1 is a possible D gene (5 bases). Trimming left V 4 bases short and J 6 bases short, with 10 bases between. CDR1 SGHDT and CDR2 YYEEEE come from the germline V gene. CDR3 size: 12 residues.

This rearrangement joins TRBV7-9 to TRBJ2-2; 8 positions agree with TRBD1. Germline CDR1 reads SEHNR; CDR2 reads FQNEAQ (reference sequence). Trimming took 6 bases from V and 5 from J; bases not matched to a gene: 8. CDR3 length: 15 residues. Here the CDR3 DNA reads TGTGCCAGCAGGCAGGACAGGGTACGGACCGGGGAGCTGTTTTTT. Residues: CASRQDRVRTGELFF.